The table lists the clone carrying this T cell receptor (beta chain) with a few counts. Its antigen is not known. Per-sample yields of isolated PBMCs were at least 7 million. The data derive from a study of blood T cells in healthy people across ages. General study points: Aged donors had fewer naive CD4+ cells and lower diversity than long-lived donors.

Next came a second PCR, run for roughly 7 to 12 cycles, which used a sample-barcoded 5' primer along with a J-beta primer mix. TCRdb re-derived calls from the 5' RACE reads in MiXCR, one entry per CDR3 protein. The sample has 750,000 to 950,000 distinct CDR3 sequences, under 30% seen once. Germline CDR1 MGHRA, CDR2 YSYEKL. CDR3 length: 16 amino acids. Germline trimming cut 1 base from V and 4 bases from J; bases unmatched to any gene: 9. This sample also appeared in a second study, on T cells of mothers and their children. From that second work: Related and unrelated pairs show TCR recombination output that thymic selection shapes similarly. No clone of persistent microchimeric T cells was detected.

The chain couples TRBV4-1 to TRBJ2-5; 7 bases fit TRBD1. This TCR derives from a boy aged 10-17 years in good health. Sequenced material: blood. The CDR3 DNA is TGCGCCAGCAGCCAAGGCCCGGGACAGCTACGAGAGACCCAGTACTTC. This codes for CASSQGPGQLRETQYF.